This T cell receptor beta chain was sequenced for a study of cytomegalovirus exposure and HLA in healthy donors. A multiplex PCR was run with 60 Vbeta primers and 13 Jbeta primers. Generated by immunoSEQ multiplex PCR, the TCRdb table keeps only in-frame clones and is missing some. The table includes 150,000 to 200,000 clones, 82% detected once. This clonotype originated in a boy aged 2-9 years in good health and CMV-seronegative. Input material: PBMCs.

CDR3 nucleotide sequence: TGTGCCAGCAGTCCTCTGCTAGCGGGGGCCGCGAATGAGCAGTTCTTC. The encoded protein is CASSPLLAGAANEQFF. This rearrangement joins TRBV6-6 to TRBJ2-1, with TRBD2 identical over 10 bases. Germline-derived CDR1 and CDR2 are MNHNY and SVGAGI (reference sequence). V shed 5 bases and J 7 bases; nucleotides not matched to a gene: 11. The length of the CDR3 is 16 residues.